This TCR beta chain originates from a study of blood T cell repertoires in COVID-19. CDR1 KGHSH and CDR2 LQKENI come from the germline V gene. The trim removed 2 bases at V and 7 bases at J, leaving 4 bases unmatched. The CDR3 length is 15 residues. This clone was detected only a few times. Only in-frame clones appear in the TCRdb table, and some are missing; sequencing was by immunoSEQ multiplex PCR. The data show roughly 79,000 clones, roughly 89% seen once. Sequencing was done on a sample of peripheral blood. This TCR was sampled from a woman older than 75 with active or convalescent COVID-19. This chain joins TRBV18 and TRBJ1-6; 8 bases line up with TRBD1. The CDR3, as DNA: TGTGCCAGCTCACCAACAGGGGGGACCAATTCACCCCTCCACTTT. Its translation: CASSPTGGTNSPLHF.